The 13 T cell receptor beta chains below all came from one sample that was sequenced in a study of shared clonotypes between healthy human individuals. This table comes from immunoSEQ multiplex PCR, and its TCRdb copy is limited to in-frame clones, with some not included. The data hold some 2.1 million clones, with approximately 95% observed a single time. Material: naive CD4+ T cells sorted from blood. The subset here: CD45RA+ positively selected. These receptors all stem from a man aged 18 to 30 in good health.

V usage is TRBV6-1 and J usage is TRBJ1-6; 7 nucleotides match TRBD1. This CDR3 is built from 15 residues. The ends lost 7 bases at V and 4 bases at J; junction bases unmatched: 7. The germline CDR1 and CDR2 sequences are MNHNS and SASEGT. The CDR3 loop is CASTKDRLYNSPLHF. CDR3 coding DNA: TGTGCCAGCACCAAGGACAGGTTATATAATTCACCCCTCCACTTT.

The chain has TRBV30 and TRBJ2-5; D gene unclear. The CDR3 has 11 amino acids. Germline V gene data show CDR1 as GTSNPN and CDR2 as SVGIG (reference sequence). V lost 5 bases to trimming and J lost 7 bases, with 11 bases between them. The CDR3 region is CAWGPFGTQYF. Written as DNA, the CDR3 is TGTGCCTGGGGACCCTTCGGGACCCAGTACTTC.

The rearrangement joins TRBV11-2 to TRBJ2-5; no definite D call. Germline V gene lookup returns CDR1 SGHAT and CDR2 FQNNGV. The V gene lost 0 bases and the J gene lost 4 bases, with 6 bases spanning the gap. There are 13 residues in the CDR3. In DNA form, the CDR3 reads TGTGCCAGCAGCTTAGATGGTATAGAGACCCAGTACTTC. Its translation is CASSLDGIETQYF.

The chain recombines TRBV29-1 with TRBJ1-2, with a possible D match to TRBD1 (5 bases). This CDR3 comprises 10 residues. Trimming shortened V by 6 bases and J by 10 bases, and 12 bases separated the two germline ends. Germline V lookup: CDR1 SQVTM, CDR2 ANQGSEA. As DNA, the CDR3 is TGCAGCGTCCTCGAGGGGCCCTACACCTTC. Residues: CSVLEGPYTF.

The rearrangement links TRBV7-8 to TRBJ2-3, with D maybe TRBD1 (6 bases). The CDR3 contains 16 residues. Germline V lookup: CDR1 SGHVS, CDR2 FQNEAQ. The V end was cut by 5 bases, the J end by 2 bases, with 17 bases between. The CDR3 sequence: CASSRITGTLTDTQYF. CDR3 coding DNA: TGTGCCAGCAGCCGAATCACAGGGACCCTCACAGATACGCAGTATTTT.

J is TRBJ1-5 and V is TRBV4-2; a possible D gene is TRBD1 (6 bases). The CDR3 is 18 amino acids. In germline, CDR1 is LGHNA, CDR2 YNFKEQ. Trimming removed 0 bases from V and 3 bases from J, with 18 bases in between. CDR3 sequence reads: CASSQDSGGTGVNQPQHF. The CDR3 coding sequence is TGTGCCAGCAGCCAAGATTCGGGGGGCACGGGCGTCAATCAGCCCCAGCATTTT.

J is TRBJ2-2 and V is TRBV5-1; a weak D match, TRBD1 (5 bases). The CDR3 loop spans 15 amino acids. V dropped 4 bases and J dropped 4 bases, with 14 bases sitting between them. Germline V gene sequence: CDR1 SGHRS, CDR2 YFSETQ. The CDR3 DNA reads as TGCGCCAGCAGCCAGGAAGGGGCGAGCACCGGGGAGCTGTTTTTT. It is translated as CASSQEGASTGELFF.

This clone appeared a single time. The gene calls are TRBV5-1 and TRBJ1-3; maybe TRBD1 (6 bases). The CDR3 runs 15 residues. Germline V gives CDR1 SGHRS, CDR2 YFSETQ. The V end was cut by 4 bases, the J end by 4 bases, with 15 bases between. The CDR3 spells CASSLAGGRGNTIYF. For the CDR3, the DNA is TGCGCCAGCAGCCTGGCCGGGGGCCGGGGAAACACCATATATTTT.

Note on this clone: This may stem from a read error, because a much larger clone lies one nucleotide away. The chain links TRBV11-1 to TRBJ2-7; no clear D. The CDR3 is made up of 12 amino acids. Trimming stripped 5 bases from V and 3 bases from J, with 8 bases between. The germline V gene encodes CDR1 SGHAT and CDR2 FQDESV (reference sequence). This chain's CDR3 is CASSPGRYEQYF. In nucleotides, the CDR3 is TGTGCCAGCAGCCCCGGCCGCTACGAGCAGTACTTC.

This clone has a single count. The chain couples TRBV9 to TRBJ2-7; possibly TRBD1 or TRBD2 for D (6 bases each). The CDR3 sequence is 15 residues long. V lost 4 bases to trimming and J lost 2 bases, with 16 bases between them. CDR1 is SGDLS, CDR2 YYNGEE, per germline. The CDR3 DNA reads TGTGCCAGCAGCCGAGAACGGGGGCCGACCTACGAGCAGTACTTC. Protein: CASSRERGPTYEQYF.

This rearrangement joins TRBV6-1 to TRBJ1-2, with D maybe TRBD1 (5 bases). Germline CDR1 and CDR2: MNHNS and SASEGT. V dropped 5 bases and J dropped 7 bases, with 14 bases sitting between them. The CDR3 extends over 13 amino acids. This CDR3 reads CASSKDIYGGYTF. CDR3 nucleotides: TGTGCCAGCAGTAAGGACATCTACGGTGGCTACACCTTC.

The count of this clone is one. This chain links TRBV2 with TRBJ1-1, with D unresolved. Germline CDR1 SNHLY, CDR2 FYNNEI. The CDR3 runs to 13 residues. The V gene lost 4 bases and the J gene lost 1 base, with 7 bases spanning the gap. CDR3 in amino acids: CASSGPANTEAFF. The CDR3, as DNA: TGTGCCAGCAGTGGCCCGGCGAACACTGAAGCTTTCTTT.

The J gene is TRBJ2-7, the V gene TRBV11-2; TRBD1 might be the D (6 bases). CDR1 and CDR2 from the germline V gene are SGHAT and FQNNGV. The CDR3 totals 13 residues. Deletions cut 6 bases from V and 2 bases from J, with 11 bases between. CDR3 in DNA: TGTGCCAGCAGACGGACAGCGACCTACGAGCAGTACTTC. It yields the protein CASRRTATYEQYF.